A selection of T cell receptor beta chains follows, all from one sample in a study of T cell responses to AZD1222 COVID-19 vaccine. Sequenced by immunoSEQ multiplex PCR; TCRdb stores in-frame clones only, minus some. The repertoire includes around 110,000 clones, approximately 85% of them detected once, and roughly 4.3% sits in the top ten. The starting material was peripheral blood, obtained on day 0 of MenACWY control vaccination. All receptors come from an adult in good health. The CDR3 runs from the conserved cysteine through the conserved F or W. The D gene is left open where the match is weak. Expanded clones get a size class; other rows say once, few or many, or leave the size out.

. | TRBJ2-1 | TRBD1 | TRBV29-1 | CSVGDRAEQFF | TGCAGCGTTGGGGACAGGGCCGAGCAGTTCTTC
. | TRBJ2-3 | TRBD2 | TRBV2 | CASVGTSGGDTQYF | TGTGCCAGCGTCGGGACTAGCGGGGGCGATACGCAGTATTTT
few | TRBJ2-5 | . | TRBV20-1 | CSAHWGETQYF | TGCAGTGCCCACTGGGGAGAGACCCAGTACTTC
once | TRBJ2-1 | TRBD1 | TRBV5-1 | CASSLAGTGASNEQFF | TGCGCCAGCAGCTTGGCAGGGACAGGGGCTTCCAATGAGCAGTTCTTC
. | TRBJ2-7 | . | TRBV7-2 | CASSLRSGTYEQYF | TGTGCCAGCAGCTTAAGGTCCGGGACCTACGAGCAGTACTTC
. | TRBJ1-3 | . | TRBV3-1/TRBV3-2 | CASSQANGNTIYF | TGTGCCAGCAGCCAAGCTAACGGAAACACCATATATTTT
. | TRBJ1-4 | TRBD1 | TRBV5-1 | CASSLGAGGKLFF | TGCGCCAGCAGCTTGGGGGCAGGGGGAAAACTGTTTTTT
. | TRBJ1-1 | . | TRBV19 | CASRDRNTEAFF | TGTGCCAGTAGGGACAGGAACACTGAAGCTTTCTTT
. | TRBJ1-1 | . | TRBV29-1 | CSASLSPNTEAFF | TGCAGCGCTTCCCTGAGCCCGAACACTGAAGCTTTCTTT
few | TRBJ1-3 | . | TRBV6-6 | CASSPPPVRGFGNTIYF | TGTGCCAGCAGTCCGCCCCCGGTGAGGGGATTTGGAAACACCATATATTTT
. | TRBJ1-6 | TRBD1 | TRBV6-5 | CASSSGGQGNSPLHF | TGTGCCAGCAGTTCTGGGGGACAGGGAAATTCACCCCTCCACTTT
. | TRBJ1-4 | TRBD1 | TRBV7-9 | CASRAGTVNEKLFF | TGTGCCAGCAGGGCCGGGACAGTTAATGAAAAACTGTTTTTT
. | TRBJ1-2 | . | TRBV28 | CASSLAGNDGYTF | TGTGCCAGCAGTTTAGCTGGGAATGATGGCTACACCTTC
. | TRBJ1-1 | TRBD1 | TRBV30 | CAWSFDRGEAFF | TGTGCCTGGAGTTTCGACAGGGGAGAAGCTTTCTTT
. | TRBJ2-5 | . | TRBV7-3 | CASSLTRSETQYF | TGTGCCAGCAGCTTAACCAGATCAGAGACCCAGTACTTC
. | TRBJ2-7 | . | TRBV7-9 | CASSLAGPPSYEQYF | TGTGCCAGCAGCTTAGCGGGACCCCCCTCCTACGAGCAGTACTTC
. | TRBJ2-1 | TRBD2 | TRBV7-3 | CASSEKGSGVTSSYNEQFF | TGTGCCAGCAGCGAAAAGGGTAGCGGGGTAACTAGCTCCTACAATGAGCAGTTCTTC
. | TRBJ2-2 | . | TRBV21-1 | CASSGWRGPNTGELFF | TGTGCCAGCAGCGGTTGGAGGGGGCCGAACACCGGGGAGCTGTTTTTT
once | TRBJ1-5 | . | TRBV19 | CASSILNQPQHF | TGTGCCAGTAGTATACTCAATCAGCCCCAGCATTTT
. | TRBJ1-4 | . | TRBV6-6 | CASSSDTQNEKLFF | TGTGCCAGCAGTTCGGACACACAAAATGAAAAACTGTTTTTT
. | TRBJ1-5 | TRBD1 | TRBV28 | CASSLNRGYSNQPQHF | TGTGCCAGCAGTCTAAACAGGGGTTATAGCAATCAGCCCCAGCATTTT
. | TRBJ1-5 | . | TRBV28 | CASSPYRYNQPQHF | TGTGCCAGCAGCCCCTACAGATACAATCAGCCCCAGCATTTT
. | TRBJ2-3 | . | TRBV24-1 | CATSDLQGTVGSTDTQYF | TGTGCCACCAGTGATTTGCAAGGGACGGTGGGTAGCACAGATACGCAGTATTTT
. | TRBJ2-3 | . | TRBV7-8 | CASSPTTDTQYF | TGTGCCAGCAGCCCGACCACAGATACGCAGTATTTT
. | TRBJ1-4 | . | TRBV25-1 | CASSASGQSTNEKLFF | TGTGCCAGCAGTGCGAGTGGACAGTCTACTAATGAAAAACTGTTTTTT
. | TRBJ1-2 | . | TRBV18 | CASSPNTGYYGYTF | TGTGCCAGCTCGCCCAATACAGGTTACTATGGCTACACCTTC